Below, one T cell receptor (beta chain) is given with its context. The antigen is not known. Over 18 months, lack of ophthalmopathy progression marked Graves' hyperthyroidism as stable. Thyroid ultrasound and orbital computed tomography, with clinical symptoms and serum thyroxine and TRAb, informed diagnoses. This CDR3 is 18 amino acids long. CDR1 is SNHLY, CDR2 FYNNEI, per germline. V lost 5 bases to trimming and J lost 0 bases; unmatched junction nucleotides: 11. The sample comes from a study of T cells in Graves' hyperthyroidism and ophthalmopathy. Overall study results and limits: Ophthalmopathy and stable hyperthyroidism were separated by a 13 V-J model. Most clonotypes expanded in thyroid above 0.001 were likewise present in blood.

Template material for amplifying TCR beta CDR3 regions consisted of RNA transcripts. HTBI primers drove first-round RT-PCR of the TCR CDR3. TCRdb reprocessed the multiplex PCR reads with MiXCR, giving one entry per CDR3 protein. Here the sample spans about 580,000 distinct CDR3 sequences, 46% being singletons. The receptor was derived from a woman younger than 35 with Graves' hyperthyroidism. Sequencing was carried out using peripheral blood or thyroid tissue (not recorded which). The chain is built from TRBV2 and TRBJ2-7, with 12 bases that match TRBD2. The CDR3 region is CASSTGLAGRMSSYEQYF. The CDR3 DNA is TGTGCCAGCAGTACCGGACTAGCGGGAAGGATGAGCTCCTACGAGCAGTACTTC. The full variable domain, in which reference TRBV2 and TRBJ2-7 provide the parts outside the CDR3, is EPEVTQTPSHQVTQMGQEVILRCVPISNHLYFYWYRQILGQKVEFLVSFYNNEISEKSEIFDDQFSVERPDGSNFTLKIRSTKLEDSAMYFCASSTGLAGRMSSYEQYFGPGTRLTVT.